This TCR beta chain stems from a study of shared clonotypes between healthy human individuals. Overall study results and limits: Investigators collected only blood, and repertoires in tissues likely differ.

Turning to this clone: Its antigen is still unknown.

The authors split each subset's genomic DNA evenly across several immunoSEQ plates. Tens of thousands of T cell genomes, or approximately 290 ng DNA, went into unsorted PBMC replicate PCRs. Researchers sequenced unsorted PBMC DNA using ten immunoSEQ deep assay plates. Clones were sequenced by immunoSEQ multiplex PCR, and TCRdb holds only the in-frame ones, with some missing. The table shows over 400,000 clones, with 81% occurring only once. CDR1 and CDR2 from the germline V gene are SGHAT and FQDESV (reference sequence). The CDR3 is 16 amino acids. V lost 6 bases, J lost 4 bases, and 10 bases stayed unmatched.

Source material: PBMCs. The chain uses TRBV11-1 and TRBJ2-2; TRBD2 aligns across 8 bases. The receptor comes from a woman aged 40 to 50 in good health. Some clones in this sample may be carry-over from other donors' samples. CDR3 nucleotide sequence: TGTGCCAGCAGGAAGGGTGGCGGGAGGCCCACCGGGGAGCTGTTTTTT. It translates to CASRKGGGRPTGELFF.